The 17 T cell receptor beta chains given below trace back to one sample, sequenced in a study of early stage breast cancer tumors. The protocol was immunoSEQ multiplex PCR, while the TCRdb copy is restricted to in-frame clones and leaves out a portion. The sample has 20,000 to 25,000 clones, about 80% seen once. Sequencing was performed on blood. Receptor source: a person aged 55 to 75 with breast cancer.

This chain links TRBV27 with TRBJ1-1; D is possibly TRBD1 (5 bases). The V gene's germline CDR1 is MNHEY and CDR2 SMNVEV (reference sequence). This CDR3 comprises 11 residues. The V and J ends lost 8 bases and 6 bases respectively, with 10 bases between them. This CDR3 is CASQGLSEAFF. The CDR3 coding sequence is TGTGCCAGCCAGGGTCTCTCTGAAGCTTTCTTT.

The chain employs TRBV6-1 and TRBJ2-5; 14 nucleotides match TRBD2. Germline V gene data show CDR1 as MNHNS and CDR2 as SASEGT. V was pared by 9 bases and J by 5 bases, with 8 bases of the junction left unmatched. This CDR3 spans 15 amino acids. The CDR3 reads CASRRLAGGLETQYF. The CDR3 bases are TGTGCCAGTAGGCGACTAGCGGGAGGGTTGGAGACCCAGTACTTC.

This clone was observed a handful of times. The chain recombines TRBV28 with TRBJ2-2, with D possibly being TRBD1 (6 bases). V lost 2 bases, J lost 5 bases, and 9 bases lay in between. From germline, CDR1 is MDHEN and CDR2 SYDVKM. This CDR3 has 14 residues. The CDR3 nucleotides are TGTGCCAGCAGTTTAGGACAGCGAACCGGGGAGCTGTTTTTT. It specifies CASSLGQRTGELFF.

Written as DNA, the CDR3 is TGTGCCAGCAGCTTAGGAGCGGGGGGGAACAATGAGCAGTTCTTC. Translating it yields CASSLGAGGNNEQFF. The chain recombines TRBV7-8 with TRBJ2-1, with 10 bases lining up with TRBD2. The V and J ends lost 1 base and 5 bases, in that order; junction bases with no gene match: 2. This CDR3 region has 15 residues. CDR1 and CDR2 from the germline V gene are SGHVS and FQNEAQ.

This clone was seen a few times. V is TRBV11-2 and J is TRBJ1-1; D may be TRBD1 (5 bases). The CDR3 has 16 residues. V gave up 0 bases and J gave up 1 base, with 12 bases separating them. Germline V lookup: CDR1 SGHAT, CDR2 FQNNGV. The CDR3 sequence: CASSLELGTENTEAFF. DNA of the CDR3: TGTGCCAGCAGCTTAGAATTAGGGACGGAGAACACTGAAGCTTTCTTT.

This clone occurred once. CDR3 sequence reads: CASRPTGANTEAFF. Written as DNA, the CDR3 is TGTGCCAGCAGACCGACAGGGGCGAACACTGAAGCTTTCTTT. The chain employs TRBV6-1 and TRBJ1-1; TRBD1 matches at 8 bases. The CDR3 length is 14 residues. Trimming took 6 bases from V and 1 from J; bases not matched to a gene: 4. The germline V gene encodes CDR1 MNHNS and CDR2 SASEGT.

CDR3 DNA: TGTGCCACCTCGTTGTTTGGCTCTGGAAACACCATATATTTT. Amino acids: CATSLFGSGNTIYF. The chain has TRBV11-3 and TRBJ1-3; D is undetermined. CDR1 SGHNT and CDR2 YENEEA come from the germline V gene. The V end was cut by 10 bases, the J end by 0 bases, with 13 bases between. The CDR3 loop spans 14 amino acids. Full variable domain (missing parts from reference TRBV11-3 and TRBJ1-3): EAGVVQSPRYKIIEKKQPVAFWCNPISGHNTLYWYLQNLGQGPELLIRYENEEAVDDSQLPKDRFSAERLKGVDSTLKIQPAELGDSAVYLCATSLFGSGNTIYFGEGSWLTVV.

The chain joins TRBV11-2 to TRBJ2-2; possible D gene TRBD1, 6 bases. The germline V and J ends were trimmed by 6 bases and 1 base, with 15 bases remaining between them. CDR1 SGHAT and CDR2 FQNNGV come from the germline V gene. The CDR3 runs 16 residues. The CDR3 sequence is CASRRFRGQNTGELFF. The CDR3 nucleotides are TGTGCCAGCAGGAGATTCAGGGGACAGAACACCGGGGAGCTGTTTTTT.

The genes are TRBV6-5 and TRBJ2-1; TRBD1 matches at 10 bases. After removal of 7 bases from V and 6 bases from J, the junction contained 6 bases not matched to a gene. The germline gives CDR1 MNHEY, CDR2 SVGAGI. The CDR3 length is 14 residues. The CDR3 coding sequence is TGTGCCAGCACTGAAGACAGGGGGCTCAATGAGCAGTTCTTC. Protein sequence: CASTEDRGLNEQFF.

The chain has TRBV9 and TRBJ2-3; a possible D gene is TRBD1 (5 bases). Trimming cost V 4 bases and J 6 bases, with 6 bases left between them. CDR3 size: 11 residues. Germline CDR1 and CDR2: SGDLS and YYNGEE. CDR3 DNA sequence: TGTGCCAGCAGCAAGGGGGATACGCAGTATTTT. Amino acid sequence: CASSKGDTQYF.

The chain recombines TRBV11-2 with TRBJ2-7; no clear D gene. The V and J ends lost 2 bases and 4 bases respectively, with 9 bases between them. The CDR3 runs to 13 residues. Germline CDR1 SGHAT, CDR2 FQNNGV. Here the CDR3 DNA reads TGTGCCAGCAGCTTAACGGAAAGGTACGAGCAGTACTTC. Encoded protein: CASSLTERYEQYF.

The CDR3 nucleotides read TGTGCCAGCAGCTTACTAGCGGGAATAAATGAGCAGTTCTTC. Protein: CASSLLAGINEQFF. The chain is built from TRBV11-1 and TRBJ2-1; 9 bases fit TRBD2. V shed 2 bases, J shed 7 bases, and the junction held 3 bases outside the gene matches. The CDR3 extends over 14 amino acids. CDR1 and CDR2 from the germline V gene are SGHAT and FQDESV (reference sequence).

This sequence joins TRBV27 and TRBJ2-5; no definite D call. Trimming stripped 2 bases from V and 4 bases from J, with 8 bases between. CDR3 length: 13 residues. Germline loops: CDR1 MNHEY, CDR2 SMNVEV (reference sequence). The CDR3 sequence is CASSLISRETQYF. The CDR3 DNA reads TGTGCCAGCAGTTTAATATCGCGAGAGACCCAGTACTTC.

V and J are TRBV5-1 and TRBJ2-7; no firm D call. CDR3 length: 16 amino acids. Trimming left V 0 bases short and J 0 bases short, with 13 bases between. Germline CDR1 and CDR2: SGHRS and YFSETQ. This CDR3 is CASSLVFQRGSYEQYF. DNA of the CDR3: TGCGCCAGCAGCTTGGTGTTTCAGCGTGGCTCCTACGAGCAGTACTTC.

This clone was seen more than once but under ten times. The J gene is TRBJ2-2, the V gene TRBV19; 8 bases are a match to TRBD1. V was pared by 5 bases and J by 6 bases, with 14 bases of the junction left unmatched. From germline, CDR1 is LNHDA and CDR2 SQIVND (reference sequence). This CDR3 spans 17 amino acids. The CDR3 region has the DNA TGTGCCAGTAGTGCCACCAGGGGGCAAACTCGACCCGGGGAGCTGTTTTTT. Its protein is CASSATRGQTRPGELFF.

The chain is built from TRBV2 and TRBJ2-1; D possibly corresponds to TRBD2 (6 bases). The CDR3 totals 13 residues. Trimming stripped 4 bases from V and 5 bases from J, with 9 bases between. Germline-derived CDR1 and CDR2 are SNHLY and FYNNEI. The CDR3 is CASSVGTHNEQFF. CDR3 in DNA: TGTGCCAGCAGTGTTGGGACTCACAATGAGCAGTTCTTC. The full variable domain, in which reference TRBV2 and TRBJ2-1 provide the parts outside the CDR3, is EPEVTQTPSHQVTQMGQEVILRCVPISNHLYFYWYRQILGQKVEFLVSFYNNEISEKSEIFDDQFSVERPDGSNFTLKIRSTKLEDSAMYFCASSVGTHNEQFFGPGTRLTVL.

The chain combines TRBV19 with TRBJ2-1; 8 bases line up with TRBD1. The germline V gene encodes CDR1 LNHDA and CDR2 SQIVND (reference sequence). The J segment lost 4 bases and the V segment lost 7 bases, leaving 6 bases of the junction unmatched. The CDR3 runs 14 residues. DNA of the CDR3: TGTGCCAGTATTCAAAGACAGGGGTACAATGAGCAGTTCTTC. It yields the protein CASIQRQGYNEQFF.